This TCR beta chain was sequenced for a study of shared clonotypes between healthy human individuals. Study-wide background: Aged between 18 and 49, the donors were a couple of women and a few men. Findings of the study overall: The expectation was that sequencing depth would affect clonotype sharing among donors. Only blood was sampled; tissue repertoires likely differ.

It was at deep level that the assay was run. Using immunoSEQ multiplex PCR, the repertoire was profiled, and TCRdb retains in-frame clones only, with some absent. The sample yields 2 million to 2.5 million clones, around 92% seen once. With respect to this clone: Its antigen remains unidentified.

Germline assignment: CDR1 SGHVS and CDR2 FNYEAQ. Between the trimmed V and J ends, which lost 2 bases and 3 bases, there was a span of 11 bases. This CDR3 spans 14 amino acids. The V call is TRBV7-6, the J call TRBJ2-7; TRBD2 might be the D (5 bases). Input material: naive CD4+ T cells from PBMCs. Subset here: CD45RA+ positively selected. This sequence was found in a man between 18 and 35 years old in good health. Some clones in this sample may be carry-over from other donors' samples. CDR3 nucleotide sequence: TGTGCCAGCAGCTTAATCATGGAGGACTACGAGCAGTACTTC. It yields the protein CASSLIMEDYEQYF.